This TCR beta chain is drawn from a study of T-cell memory formation after mild COVID-19 (dated by TCRdb to about 2021). In terms of the full investigation: TCR sequence clusters from the two donors were largely donor specific. In a couple of donors, T-cell clones that expanded and contracted after mild COVID-19 were tracked by sequencing TCRalpha and TCRbeta repertoires over time. The cohort was made up of two young adult volunteers, one female and one male, who were previously healthy. General conclusions and limits of the study: Balanced CD4/CD8 phenotypes were observed for clones contracting from day 15 to 85, whereas a bias towards CD4+ was observed for a second wave of clones expanding from day 15 to 37. Only a couple of mild cases were covered in the study, and larger cohorts including severe cases with pre-infection samples were considered necessary. The second-wave clones that peaked on day 37 were not confirmed to be SARS-CoV-2 specific. Contracting CD4+ clones were located mainly in the CM and EM memory subsets, whereas CD8+ clones were found to be enriched in EMRA. The detection of some responding clones in pre-infection memory suggests that pre-existing cross-reactive memory T cells joined the SARS-CoV-2 response.

This clonotype has a count of ten or more. Its target antigen remains unknown. Per-base quality was not reported, and no clone a single base away is much larger than it. The sequencer listed for this sample is Illumina NovaSeq 6000. TCRalpha and TCRbeta cDNA libraries were built by 5'RACE with constant-segment primers, adding sample barcodes and unique molecular identifiers. Trizol reagent was used to extract RNA from every sample. Library amplification was performed in two PCR steps, and a second sample barcode and Illumina TruSeq adapters were introduced in the second step. Sequencing of the libraries was done on an Illumina NovaSeq, producing 2 x 150 bp paired-end reads. In the authors' own workflow: The reads were demultiplexed and collapsed into UMI-guided consensus sequences using migec v1.2.7. Using mixcr v2.1.11, UMI consensuses were aligned to TRA and TRB V and J templates and then assembled into clonotypes. A clonotype was counted as expanded or contracted only if both edgeR and NoisET called the change significant, with noise models trained on biological replicates. edgeR calls used a false discovery rate-adjusted p below 0.01 and a log2 fold-change threshold of 1. As an exploratory analysis of dynamics, max-normalized trajectories of the 1000 most abundant clonotypes were examined by PCA with hierarchical clustering. Each responding clone was given a CD4 or CD8 phenotype based on the CD4+ and CD8+ repertoires, which had been sequenced separately. TCRdb itself trimmed the public reads at Q25 with fastp, ran MiXCR and retained productive beta chains. CDR3 protein duplicates are merged, each entry listing the most common genes and DNA. None of the V and J calls come from the authors' own analysis; TCRdb made them. This sample comprises some 280,000 distinct CDR3 sequences, about 17% of them detected only once. The ten largest clones represent roughly 20% of the sample.

Ficoll-Paque density gradient centrifugation was used to isolate PBMCs. From the cysteine through the phenylalanine, the CDR3 covers 13 amino acids. Just the 39-base CDR3 DNA is kept, in frame starting at base 1. For CDR1 and CDR2, the germline V gene lists SQVTM and ANQGSEA. Cut back by 5 bases and 0 bases, the V and J ends lie 9 bases apart. Recombination joined TRBV29-1 with TRBJ2-3; the D segment could be TRBD1, given 5 matching bases. The origin of this receptor is a man between 18 and 35 years old who had mild COVID-19 (a few samples of this study predate the infection). The sample titles of this study are shuffled in the database, so cell type and time point are left out; the donor was told from shared clones. The sequenced sample consisted of PBMCs or a T cell subset sorted from them (not recorded which). CDR3 region: CSVWGPSTDTQYF. The DNA sequence is given as TGCAGCGTTTGGGGCCCTAGCACAGATACGCAGTATTTT.